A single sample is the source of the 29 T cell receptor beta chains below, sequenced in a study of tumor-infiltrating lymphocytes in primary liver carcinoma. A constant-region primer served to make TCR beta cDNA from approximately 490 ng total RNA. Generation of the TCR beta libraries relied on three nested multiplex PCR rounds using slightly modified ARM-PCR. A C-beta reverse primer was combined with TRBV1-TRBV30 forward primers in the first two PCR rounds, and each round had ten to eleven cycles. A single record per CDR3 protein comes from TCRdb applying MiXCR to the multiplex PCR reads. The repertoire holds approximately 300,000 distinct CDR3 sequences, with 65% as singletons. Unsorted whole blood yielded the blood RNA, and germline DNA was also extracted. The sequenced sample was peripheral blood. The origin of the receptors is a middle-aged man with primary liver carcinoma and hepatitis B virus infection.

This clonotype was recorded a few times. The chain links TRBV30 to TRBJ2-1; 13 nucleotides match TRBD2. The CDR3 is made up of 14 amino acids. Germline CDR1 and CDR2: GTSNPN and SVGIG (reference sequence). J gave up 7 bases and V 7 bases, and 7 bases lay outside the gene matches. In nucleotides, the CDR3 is TGTGCCTACCCGGGACTAGCGGGACTGAATGAGCAGTTCTTC. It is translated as CAYPGLAGLNEQFF.

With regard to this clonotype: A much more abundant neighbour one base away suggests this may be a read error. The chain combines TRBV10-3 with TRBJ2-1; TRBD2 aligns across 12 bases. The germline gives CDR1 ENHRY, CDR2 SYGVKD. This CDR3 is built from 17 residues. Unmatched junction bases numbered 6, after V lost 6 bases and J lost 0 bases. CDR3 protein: CAIRKTSGSNSYNEQFF. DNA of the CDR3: TGTGCCATCAGAAAGACTAGCGGGAGCAACTCCTACAATGAGCAGTTCTTC.

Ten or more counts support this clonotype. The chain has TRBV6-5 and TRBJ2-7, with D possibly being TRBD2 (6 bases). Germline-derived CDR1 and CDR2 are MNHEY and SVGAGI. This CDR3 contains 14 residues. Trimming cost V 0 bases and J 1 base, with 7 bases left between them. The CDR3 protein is CASSYSGTSYEQYF. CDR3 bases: TGTGCCAGCAGTTACTCTGGGACTTCCTACGAGCAGTACTTC.

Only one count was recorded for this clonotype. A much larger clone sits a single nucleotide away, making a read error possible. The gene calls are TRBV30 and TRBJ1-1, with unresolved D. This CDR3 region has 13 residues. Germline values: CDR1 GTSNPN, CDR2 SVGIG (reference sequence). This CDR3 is CTWSVIANTEAFF. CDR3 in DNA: TGTACCTGGAGTGTGATAGCGAACACTGAAGCTTTCTTT.

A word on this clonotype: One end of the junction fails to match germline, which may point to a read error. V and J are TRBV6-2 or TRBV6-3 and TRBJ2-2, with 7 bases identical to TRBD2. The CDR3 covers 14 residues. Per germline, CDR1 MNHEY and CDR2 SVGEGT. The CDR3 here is CGSSYSSGTGELFF. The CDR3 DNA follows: TGTGGCAGCAGTTACTCTAGCGGCACCGGGGAGCTGTTTTTT.

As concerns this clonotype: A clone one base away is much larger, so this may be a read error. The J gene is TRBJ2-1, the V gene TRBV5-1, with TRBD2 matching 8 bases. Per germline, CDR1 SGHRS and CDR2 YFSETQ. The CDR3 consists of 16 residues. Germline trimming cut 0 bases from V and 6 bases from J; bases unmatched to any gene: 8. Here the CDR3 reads CASSLDSSGLCNEQFF. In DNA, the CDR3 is TGCGCCAGCAGCTTGGATTCTAGCGGGCTGTGCAATGAGCAGTTCTTC.

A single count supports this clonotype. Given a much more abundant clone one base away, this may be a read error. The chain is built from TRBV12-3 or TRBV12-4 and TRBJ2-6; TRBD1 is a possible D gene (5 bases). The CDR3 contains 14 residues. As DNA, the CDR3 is TGTGCCAGCCAACGAGAGGTAGGGGCCAACATCCTGACTTTC. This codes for CASQREVGANILTF.

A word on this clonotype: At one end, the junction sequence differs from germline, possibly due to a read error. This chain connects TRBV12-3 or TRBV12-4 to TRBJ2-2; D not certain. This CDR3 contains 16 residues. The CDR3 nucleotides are TGTGACAGCAGTCCTCCCGCCCCTTGGATCCCCGGGGAGCTGTTTTTT. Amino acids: CDSSPPAPWIPGELFF.

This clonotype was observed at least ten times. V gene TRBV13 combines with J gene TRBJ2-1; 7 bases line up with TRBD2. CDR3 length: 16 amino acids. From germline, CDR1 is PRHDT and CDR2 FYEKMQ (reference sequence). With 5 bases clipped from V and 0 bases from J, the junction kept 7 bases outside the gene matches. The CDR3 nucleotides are TGTGCCAGCAGCGGCCGGGGGGAGAGCTCCTACAATGAGCAGTTCTTC. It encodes CASSGRGESSYNEQFF.

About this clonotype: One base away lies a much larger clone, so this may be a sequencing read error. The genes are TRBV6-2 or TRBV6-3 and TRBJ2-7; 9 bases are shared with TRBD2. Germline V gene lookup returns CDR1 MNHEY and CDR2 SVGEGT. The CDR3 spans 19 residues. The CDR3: CVSRGGPSGILGPAYEQYF. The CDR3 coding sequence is TGTGTCAGCAGGGGAGGGCCTAGCGGGATCCTCGGTCCAGCCTACGAGCAGTACTTC.

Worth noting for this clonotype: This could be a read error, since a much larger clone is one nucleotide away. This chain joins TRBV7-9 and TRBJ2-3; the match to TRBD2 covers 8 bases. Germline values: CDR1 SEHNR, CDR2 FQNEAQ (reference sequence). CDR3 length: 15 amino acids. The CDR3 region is CVSSERELRTDTQYF. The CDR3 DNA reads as TGTGTCAGCAGCGAGCGGGAGCTACGCACAGATACGCAGTATTTT.

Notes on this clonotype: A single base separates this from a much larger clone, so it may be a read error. The CDR3 is CTSSQDVPGQLEKLFF. CDR3 in DNA: TGCACCAGCAGCCAAGATGTCCCTGGACAGCTAGAAAAACTGTTTTTT. This chain connects TRBV4-3 to TRBJ1-4, with D tentatively TRBD1 (6 bases). The CDR3 covers 16 residues. Germline-derived CDR1 and CDR2 are LGHNA and YSLEER.

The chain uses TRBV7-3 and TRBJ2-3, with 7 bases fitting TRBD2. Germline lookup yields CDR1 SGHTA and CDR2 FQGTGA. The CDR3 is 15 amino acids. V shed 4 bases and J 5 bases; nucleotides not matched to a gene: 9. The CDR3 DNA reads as TGTGCCAGCAGCTCCCTGGGGGGGGAGGGAGATACGCAGTATTTT. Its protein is CASSSLGGEGDTQYF.

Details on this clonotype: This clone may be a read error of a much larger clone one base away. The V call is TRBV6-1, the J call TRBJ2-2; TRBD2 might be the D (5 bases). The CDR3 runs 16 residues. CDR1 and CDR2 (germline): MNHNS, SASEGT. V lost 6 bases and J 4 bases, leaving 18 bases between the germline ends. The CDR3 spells CASSEEARGSTGELFF. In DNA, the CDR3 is TGTGCCAGCAGCGAGGAGGCGAGAGGGAGCACCGGGGAGCTGTTTTTT.

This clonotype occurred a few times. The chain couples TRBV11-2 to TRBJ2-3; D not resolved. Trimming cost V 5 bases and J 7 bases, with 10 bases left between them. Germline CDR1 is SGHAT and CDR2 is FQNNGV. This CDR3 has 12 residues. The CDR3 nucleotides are TGTGCCAGCAGCCCCAACTTTAATACGCAGTATTTT. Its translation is CASSPNFNTQYF.

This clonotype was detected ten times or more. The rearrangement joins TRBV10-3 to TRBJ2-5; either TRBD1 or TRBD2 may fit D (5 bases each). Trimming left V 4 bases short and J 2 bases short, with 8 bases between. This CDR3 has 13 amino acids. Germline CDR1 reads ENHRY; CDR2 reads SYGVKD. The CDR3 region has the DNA TGTGCCATCAGTGGGTGGGGGCAAGAGACCCAGTACTTC. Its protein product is CAISGWGQETQYF.

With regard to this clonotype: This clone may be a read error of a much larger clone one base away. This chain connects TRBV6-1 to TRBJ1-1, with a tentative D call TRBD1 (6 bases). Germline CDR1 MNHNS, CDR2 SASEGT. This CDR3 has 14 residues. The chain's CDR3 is CASSLGGKGTKAFF. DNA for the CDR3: TGTGCCAGCAGCCTAGGGGGAAAGGGCACTAAAGCTTTCTTT.

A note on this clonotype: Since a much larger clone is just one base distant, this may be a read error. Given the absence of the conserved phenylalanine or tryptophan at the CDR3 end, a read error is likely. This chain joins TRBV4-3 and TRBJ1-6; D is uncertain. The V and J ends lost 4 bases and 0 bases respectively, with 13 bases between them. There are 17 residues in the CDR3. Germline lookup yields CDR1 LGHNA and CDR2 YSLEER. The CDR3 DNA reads TGCGCCAGCAGCCCCCAGGAAGGGATCTCCTATAATTCACCCCTCCACCTT. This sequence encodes CASSPQEGISYNSPLHL.

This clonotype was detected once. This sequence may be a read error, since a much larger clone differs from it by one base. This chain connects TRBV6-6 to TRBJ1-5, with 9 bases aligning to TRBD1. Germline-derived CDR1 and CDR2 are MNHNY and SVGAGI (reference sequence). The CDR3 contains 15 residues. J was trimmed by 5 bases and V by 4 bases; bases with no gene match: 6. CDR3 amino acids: CASSWGQGSYQPQHF. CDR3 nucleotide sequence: TGTGCCAGCAGTTGGGGACAGGGTAGTTATCAGCCCCAGCATTTT.

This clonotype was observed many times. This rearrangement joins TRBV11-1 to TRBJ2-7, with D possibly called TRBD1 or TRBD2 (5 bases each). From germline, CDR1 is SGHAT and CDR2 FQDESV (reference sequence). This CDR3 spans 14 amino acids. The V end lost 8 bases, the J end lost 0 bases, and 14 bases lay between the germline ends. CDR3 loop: CASRMGDHSYEQYF. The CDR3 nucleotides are TGTGCCAGCCGGATGGGGGACCACTCCTACGAGCAGTACTTC. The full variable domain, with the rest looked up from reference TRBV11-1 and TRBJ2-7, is EAEVAQSPRYKITEKSQAVAFWCDPISGHATLYWYRQILGQGPELLVQFQDESVVDDSQLPKDRFSAERLKGVDSTLKIQPAELGDSAMYLCASRMGDHSYEQYFGPGTRLTVT.

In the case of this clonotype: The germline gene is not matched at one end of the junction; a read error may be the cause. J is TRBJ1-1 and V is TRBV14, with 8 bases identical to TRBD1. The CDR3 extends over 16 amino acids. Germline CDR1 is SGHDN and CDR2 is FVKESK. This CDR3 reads CASSQERGQGYTEAFF. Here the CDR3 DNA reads TGTGCCAGCAGTCAAGAAAGAGGACAGGGATACACTGAAGCTTTCTTT. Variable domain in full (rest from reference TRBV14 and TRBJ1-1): EAGVTQFPSHSVIEKGQTVTLRCDPISGHDNLYWYRRVMGKEIKFLLHFVKESKQDESGMPNNRFLAERTGGTYSTLKVQPAELEDSGVYFCASSQERGQGYTEAFFGQGTRLTVV.

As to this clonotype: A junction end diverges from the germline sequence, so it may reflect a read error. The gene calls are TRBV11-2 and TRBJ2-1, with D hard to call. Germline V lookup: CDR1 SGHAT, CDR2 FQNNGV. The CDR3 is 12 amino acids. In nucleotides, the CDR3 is TGTGCCAGCAGCTTGACTTTTAATGAGCAGTTATTC. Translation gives CASSLTFNEQLF.

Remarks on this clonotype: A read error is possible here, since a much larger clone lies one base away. DNA of the CDR3: TGTGCCAGCTCCCGGGAGCTTAGGAATACGCAGTATTTT. It specifies CASSRELRNTQYF. This chain connects TRBV6-1 to TRBJ2-3; weak D call: TRBD2 (6 bases). The CDR3 has 13 residues. Germline lookup yields CDR1 MNHNS and CDR2 SASEGT. V was clipped by 8 bases and J by 7 bases, with 16 bases between them.

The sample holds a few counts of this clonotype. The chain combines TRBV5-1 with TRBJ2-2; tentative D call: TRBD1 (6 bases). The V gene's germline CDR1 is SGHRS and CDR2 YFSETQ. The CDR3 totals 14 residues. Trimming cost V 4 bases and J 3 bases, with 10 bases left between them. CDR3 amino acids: CASSLGQYTGELFF. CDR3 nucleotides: TGCGCCAGCAGCCTAGGACAGTACACCGGGGAGCTGTTTTTT.

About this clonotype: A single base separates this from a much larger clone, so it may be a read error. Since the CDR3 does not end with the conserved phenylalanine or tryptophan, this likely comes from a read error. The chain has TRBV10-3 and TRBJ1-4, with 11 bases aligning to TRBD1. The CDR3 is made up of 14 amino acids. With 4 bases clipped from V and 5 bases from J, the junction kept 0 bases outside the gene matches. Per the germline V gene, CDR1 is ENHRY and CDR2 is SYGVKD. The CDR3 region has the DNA TGTGCCATCAGTGGGGACAGGGGGAATGAAAAACTGTTTCTT. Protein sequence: CAISGDRGNEKLFL.

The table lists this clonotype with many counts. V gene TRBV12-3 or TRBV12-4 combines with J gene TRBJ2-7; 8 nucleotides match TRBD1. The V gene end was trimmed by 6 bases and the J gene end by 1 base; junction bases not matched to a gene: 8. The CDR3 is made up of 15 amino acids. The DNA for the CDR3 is TGTGCCAGCAGCAGACCCGGGACAGGATCCTACGAGCAGTACTTC. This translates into CASSRPGTGSYEQYF.

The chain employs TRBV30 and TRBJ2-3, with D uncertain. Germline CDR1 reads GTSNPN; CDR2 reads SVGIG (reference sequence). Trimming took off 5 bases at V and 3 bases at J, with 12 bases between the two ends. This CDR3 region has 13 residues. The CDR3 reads CAWVRQETDTQYF. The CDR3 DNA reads TGTGCCTGGGTCAGGCAGGAGACAGATACGCAGTATTTT.

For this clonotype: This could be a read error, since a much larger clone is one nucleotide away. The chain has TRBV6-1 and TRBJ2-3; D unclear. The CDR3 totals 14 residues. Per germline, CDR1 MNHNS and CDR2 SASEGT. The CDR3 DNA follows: TGTGTCAGCAGCACGAACCACTACACAGATACGCAGTATTTT. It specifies CVSSTNHYTDTQYF.

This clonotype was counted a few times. The CDR3 reads CAWSLTREKLFF. CDR3 nucleotide sequence: TGTGCCTGGAGCCTGACTAGGGAAAAACTGTTTTTT. The J gene is TRBJ1-4, the V gene TRBV30; no clear D. The CDR3 runs to 12 residues. Germline values: CDR1 GTSNPN, CDR2 SVGIG (reference sequence). Between the trimmed V and J ends, which lost 3 bases and 8 bases, there was a span of 10 bases.